This T cell receptor beta chain came from a study of Ad26.COV2.S vaccination and SARS-CoV-2 variants. The study, taken as a whole, reports: With respect to non-spike TCR breadth, vaccine and placebo recipients were similar. The authors reported substantial breadth in spike-specific CD8+ and CD4+ T cell responses after vaccination.

CDR3 length: 15 amino acids. Trimming removed 0 bases from V and 3 bases from J, with 9 bases in between. Germline V gene sequence: CDR1 MNHEY, CDR2 SVGEGT. The assay was immunoSEQ multiplex PCR, and TCRdb's table has in-frame clones only and misses some. The sample gives about 330,000 clones, 90% of which show up once; about 5% is in the top ten. Indicated treatment: approximately 18 received Ad26.COV2.S at low or high dose, single or two shots; 5 received placebo; per-sample allocation not given. Samples were taken on day 63 after the first vaccine or placebo injection. This clone was picked up a small number of times. The target antigen is unknown.

This TCR came from a person aged 18-65 years who received the Ad26.COV2.S COVID-19 vaccine or a placebo. V usage is TRBV6-2 or TRBV6-3 and J usage is TRBJ2-1; D ambiguous. This specimen was peripheral blood, taken in a trial of Ad26.COV2.S vaccine versus placebo. This chain's CDR3 is CASSYSKRVYNEQFF. As DNA, the CDR3 is TGTGCCAGCAGTTACTCGAAACGGGTCTACAATGAGCAGTTCTTC.